The 22 T cell receptor beta chains below come from one sample, sequenced in a study of read filtering for tumor transcriptome and immune sequencing. From 350 to 500 ng of RNA, a library with molecular barcoded alpha/delta and beta/gamma adaptors was made. TCRdb itself ran the reads through MiXCR, one entry per CDR3 protein. Of 25,000 or so distinct CDR3 sequences in the sample, about 20% are singletons; the top ten hold 15% to 20%. The sequencing sample was made of a population of CD138-negative cells sorted from bone marrow. The receptors were sampled from a donor at least 40 years old with multiple myeloma.

This clonotype was seen repeatedly, ten times or more. This sequence joins TRBV6-6 and TRBJ2-5, with D perhaps matching TRBD2 (6 bases). Trimming shortened V by 6 bases and J by 1 base, and 18 bases separated the two germline ends. The germline V gene encodes CDR1 MNHNY and CDR2 SVGAGI (reference sequence). The CDR3 is 16 residues long. This CDR3 is CASSQLFGTVQETQYF. In DNA form, the CDR3 reads TGTGCCAGCAGCCAACTTTTTGGGACTGTCCAAGAGACCCAGTACTTC.

In its sample, this clonotype was seen many times. V is TRBV29-1 and J is TRBJ1-1; no reliable D call. The CDR3 has 13 amino acids. From germline, CDR1 is SQVTM and CDR2 ANQGSEA. V lost 0 bases, J lost 4 bases, and 9 bases lay in between. The CDR3 region has the DNA TGCAGCGTTGAAGAGAGTGGCAGCACTGAAGCTTTCTTT. This sequence encodes CSVEESGSTEAFF.

There are many counts of this clonotype. This sequence joins TRBV5-4 and TRBJ2-1, with unresolved D. V was clipped by 4 bases and J by 6 bases, with 8 bases between them. The CDR3 length is 12 residues. CDR1 SGHNT and CDR2 YYREEE come from the germline V gene (reference sequence). CDR3 nucleotide sequence: TGTGCCAGCAGCGTGCCCCGCAATGAGCAGTTCTTC. Translating gives CASSVPRNEQFF.

This clonotype has a count of ten or more. The rearrangement links TRBV7-9 to TRBJ1-4, with D possibly TRBD1 on 5 matching bases. Germline V gene sequence: CDR1 SEHNR, CDR2 FQNEAQ (reference sequence). The CDR3 has 15 amino acids. Trimming took off 1 base at V and 5 bases at J, with 11 bases between the two ends. The chain's CDR3 is CASSLDGGKNEKLFF. CDR3 in DNA: TGTGCCAGCAGCTTAGACGGGGGGAAGAATGAAAAACTGTTTTTT.

This clonotype was detected ten times or more. The CDR3 sequence: CASSDWQRNEQFF. CDR3 coding DNA: TGTGCCAGCAGTGACTGGCAGCGCAATGAGCAGTTCTTC. The V and J genes are TRBV2 and TRBJ2-1; D unclear. V shed 3 bases and J shed 6 bases, with 9 bases lying between them. Germline lookup yields CDR1 SNHLY and CDR2 FYNNEI. There are 13 residues in the CDR3. The entire variable domain, with the rest obtained from reference TRBV2 and TRBJ2-1, is as follows: EPEVTQTPSHQVTQMGQEVILRCVPISNHLYFYWYRQILGQKVEFLVSFYNNEISEKSEIFDDQFSVERPDGSNFTLKIRSTKLEDSAMYFCASSDWQRNEQFFGPGTRLTVL.

This clonotype has ten or more counts. One junction end disagrees with the germline gene, perhaps due to a read error. This chain links TRBV20-1 with TRBJ2-1; 15 nucleotides align to TRBD2. In germline, CDR1 is DFQATT, CDR2 SNEGSKA (reference sequence). There are 16 residues in the CDR3. In DNA, the CDR3 is TGCAGTGCGGCAGGACTAGCGGGAGGGTCCTACAATGGGCAGTTCTTC. Translated: CSAAGLAGGSYNGQFF.

This clonotype was observed many times. The chain combines TRBV20-1 with TRBJ2-2; possible D gene TRBD2, 5 bases. CDR1 and CDR2 from the germline V gene are DFQATT and SNEGSKA (reference sequence). V was shortened by 0 bases and J by 7 bases, with 15 bases between the two germline ends. The CDR3 is 15 residues long. CDR3 bases: TGCAGTGCTAGAGAAACCCGGACTGTCGGCGGGGAGCTGTTTTTT. It yields the protein CSARETRTVGGELFF.

To note about this clonotype: A much larger clone is a single base away; this may be a read error. The CDR3 protein is CAGSAKREAGELFF. CDR3 sequence (DNA): TGTGCCGGCAGTGCTAAGCGGGAAGCCGGGGAGCTGTTTTTT. The rearrangement uses TRBV2 and TRBJ2-2; 7 nucleotides match TRBD2. This CDR3 comprises 14 residues. In germline, CDR1 is SNHLY, CDR2 FYNNEI.

Comments on this clonotype: The CDR3 does not end in the conserved phenylalanine or tryptophan, so this is likely a read error. The chain combines TRBV28 with TRBJ2-7; possibly TRBD1 for D (6 bases). This CDR3 spans 14 amino acids. V was trimmed by 5 bases and J by 4 bases, leaving 15 bases between them. Germline assignment: CDR1 MDHEN and CDR2 SYDVKM. For the CDR3, the DNA is TGTGCCAGCAGTCCCCCAGGGGCACGGTACGAGCAGTACTTA. This codes for CASSPPGARYEQYL.

There are many counts of this clonotype. The chain employs TRBV6-5 and TRBJ2-5; D may be TRBD2 (6 bases). CDR3 length: 15 residues. V dropped 6 bases and J dropped 5 bases, with 19 bases sitting between them. The germline CDR1 and CDR2 sequences are MNHEY and SVGAGI. The CDR3 region has the DNA TGTGCCAGCAGCACGACTAGAGGAGGTCCCGAGACCCAGTACTTC. It codes for CASSTTRGGPETQYF.

This clonotype was recorded at least ten times. The V gene is TRBV11-2, the J gene TRBJ2-1; D ambiguous. This CDR3 spans 13 amino acids. CDR1 and CDR2 from the germline V gene are SGHAT and FQNNGV. The V end lost 0 bases, the J end lost 10 bases, and 10 bases lay between the germline ends. The DNA of the CDR3 is TGTGCCAGCAGCTTAGAGTCAGCTGCGGAGCAGTTCTTC. It translates to CASSLESAAEQFF.

With respect to this clonotype: A much larger clone differs by one base, so this may be a read error. The chain has TRBV5-5 and TRBJ1-1; 7 positions agree with TRBD1. Germline V gives CDR1 SGHKS, CDR2 YYEKEE (reference sequence). The CDR3 sequence is 13 residues long. The CDR3 protein is CASSFSTGSEALF. DNA for the CDR3: TGTGCCAGCAGCTTTTCGACAGGGTCCGAAGCTCTCTTT.

Ten or more counts support this clonotype. The rearrangement links TRBV5-1 to TRBJ2-5; 11 bases agree with TRBD2. This CDR3 is built from 16 residues. With V trimmed by 0 bases and J by 4 bases, 5 bases remained unmatched. Looked up from germline, CDR1 is SGHRS and CDR2 is YFSETQ. The CDR3 DNA follows: TGCGCCAGCAGCTTGGCCGGCCTAGCGGGAGGAGAGACCCAGTACTTC. Its protein product is CASSLAGLAGGETQYF. Drawing the rest from reference TRBV5-1 and TRBJ2-5, the complete variable domain is KAGVTQTPRYLIKTRGQQVTLSCSPISGHRSVSWYQQTPGQGLQFLFEYFSETQRNKGNFPGRFSGRQFSNSRSEMNVSTLELGDSALYLCASSLAGLAGGETQYFGPGTRLLVL.

This clonotype has at least ten counts. The chain couples TRBV29-1 to TRBJ2-2, with D possibly matching TRBD1 (6 bases). The CDR3 runs 13 residues. Germline-derived CDR1 and CDR2 are SQVTM and ANQGSEA. Trimming removed 4 bases from V and 4 bases from J, with 10 bases in between. The CDR3 spells CSVASRGTGELFF. For the CDR3, the DNA is TGCAGCGTTGCGTCCAGGGGCACCGGGGAGCTGTTTTTT.

This clonotype came up many times. The chain combines TRBV28 with TRBJ2-5; D is possibly TRBD1 (5 bases). From germline, CDR1 is MDHEN and CDR2 SYDVKM. The CDR3 extends over 14 amino acids. V lost 6 bases and J lost 7, with 18 bases in between. CDR3 DNA sequence: TGTGCCAGCAGGTTAGGGCACAGCACAGGGACCCAGTACTTC. It translates to CASRLGHSTGTQYF.

This clonotype was seen ten or more times. This chain uses TRBV20-1 with TRBJ2-5; 7 bases map to TRBD2. The CDR3 contains 14 residues. CDR1 is DFQATT, CDR2 SNEGSKA, per germline (reference sequence). Germline trimming cut 5 bases from V and 4 bases from J; bases unmatched to any gene: 10. The CDR3 is CSAARGSGGETQYF. CDR3 nucleotide sequence: TGCAGTGCTGCCCGCGGGAGTGGGGGAGAGACCCAGTACTTC.

This clonotype was recorded at least ten times. The V call is TRBV5-1, the J call TRBJ2-3; 10 positions match TRBD1. The ends lost 7 bases at V and 3 bases at J; junction bases unmatched: 8. This CDR3 region has 15 residues. CDR1 is SGHRS, CDR2 YFSETQ, per germline. In nucleotides, the CDR3 is TGCGCCAGCCACCCAGAGGGACAGGGGACAGATACGCAGTATTTT. Residues: CASHPEGQGTDTQYF.

This clonotype was observed many times. V is TRBV5-1 and J is TRBJ1-1, with 9 bases lining up with TRBD1. The CDR3 contains 14 residues. Germline trimming cut 4 bases from V and 5 bases from J; bases unmatched to any gene: 6. Germline V lookup: CDR1 SGHRS, CDR2 YFSETQ. The CDR3 loop reads CASSKVDRGTEAFF. The CDR3 coding sequence is TGCGCCAGCAGCAAAGTGGACAGGGGTACTGAAGCTTTCTTT.

Turning to this clonotype: A much larger clone is a single base away; this may be a read error. The gene calls are TRBV12-3 or TRBV12-4 and TRBJ2-2, with D perhaps assigned TRBD1 or TRBD2 (7 bases each). V was trimmed by 7 bases and J by 6 bases, leaving 33 bases between them. This CDR3 has 20 residues. The CDR3 DNA follows: TGTGCCAGCACCCTCATAGGGGGGGCTAGCGGAAGAGGGGGCGCCGGGGAGCTGTTTTTT. Translated, it gives CASTLIGGASGRGGAGELFF.

The V gene is TRBV20-1, the J gene TRBJ2-1; tentative D call: TRBD2 (6 bases). Trimming pared 4 bases from V and 7 bases from J, leaving 20 bases between. CDR1 is DFQATT and CDR2 is SNEGSKA in the germline V gene (reference sequence). The CDR3 has 15 amino acids. This CDR3 is CSAKVRRRALNEQFF. The CDR3, as DNA: TGCAGTGCTAAGGTTCGCAGGAGGGCCCTTAATGAGCAGTTCTTC.

This clonotype was detected many times. The chain employs TRBV7-9 and TRBJ1-1; 7 nucleotides match TRBD1. The germline gives CDR1 SEHNR, CDR2 FQNEAQ (reference sequence). The V segment lost 7 bases and the J segment 0 bases; nucleotides outside the gene matches: 8. The CDR3 is 15 residues long. The CDR3 region has the DNA TGTGCCAGCAAAGGGACAGACTCCATGAACACTGAAGCTTTCTTT. As protein: CASKGTDSMNTEAFF. Full variable domain (outside the CDR3, taken from reference TRBV7-9 and TRBJ1-1): DTGVSQNPRHKITKRGQNVTFRCDPISEHNRLYWYRQTLGQGPEFLTYFQNEAQLEKSRLLSDRFSAERPKGSFSTLEIQRTEQGDSAMYLCASKGTDSMNTEAFFGQGTRLTVV.

As to this clonotype: A far more abundant clone sits one base away, making this likely a read error. The CDR3 protein is CASSQDQINPDSYNEQFF. CDR3 in DNA: TGTGCCAGCAGCCAAGATCAAATTAATCCGGACTCCTACAATGAGCAGTTCTTC. The J gene is TRBJ2-1, the V gene TRBV4-1; no clear D. This CDR3 is 18 amino acids long. Per germline, CDR1 MGHRA and CDR2 YSYEKL.